This T cell receptor (beta chain) was identified during a study of OX40 agonist ivuxolimab in advanced cancers. Assay: immunoSEQ multiplex PCR; the TCRdb copy retains only in-frame clones and omits some. Found here are 45,000 to 60,000 clones, about 86% of them singletons; the top ten hold 10%. Study conclusions and caveats: Expanded peripheral T-cell antigen specificity went undetermined.

Note on this clone: Its antigen is currently unknown.

The CDR3 is 15 amino acids. V lost 5 bases and J lost 4, with 18 bases in between. Germline V gives CDR1 SGHDT, CDR2 YYEEEE. This receptor was obtained from an adult with an advanced solid tumor such as melanoma, head and neck, liver or kidney cancer. The sample consisted of CD4+ or CD8+ T cells sorted from blood, taken in a trial of the OX40 agonist ivuxolimab. The chain is built from TRBV5-6 and TRBJ1-2; D is ambiguous. CDR3 nucleotide sequence: TGTGCCAGCAGAAAGGGCAATAGTCGGACCTATGGCTACACCTTC. Translated: CASRKGNSRTYGYTF.